A selection of T cell receptor beta chains follows, all from one sample in a study of radiation and T cells in renal cell carcinoma. Data came from immunoSEQ multiplex PCR; TCRdb stores just in-frame clones and leaves some out. This sample has under 25,000 clones, with about 80% found just once. This specimen consisted of blood, obtained from a patient whose treatment included radiotherapy and nephrectomy. The receptors were sampled from a man in his sixties with renal cell carcinoma. Both conserved end residues are part of each CDR3. The D gene is left open where the match is weak. Clone size is given for some rows only: seen once, a few or many times, or a class if the clone is expanded.

>13|NA|TRBJ2-7|NA|TRBV6-1
CAGGYSSNYEQYF
TGTGCCGGAGGGTATAGCTCCAACTACGAGCAGTACTTC
>14|NA|TRBJ2-7|NA|TRBV19
CATRPNPTSYEQYF
TGTGCCACCCGCCCTAACCCGACCTCCTACGAGCAGTACTTC
>13|NA|TRBJ1-1|NA|TRBV7-6
CASSLSQRTEAFF
TGTGCCAGCAGCCTCAGCCAAAGGACTGAAGCTTTCTTT
>15|TRBD2|TRBJ2-1|once|TRBV5-4
CASSLGTSDSNEQFF
TGTGCCAGCAGCTTGGGGACTAGCGATAGCAATGAGCAGTTCTTC
>13|NA|TRBJ2-7|NA|TRBV7-2
CASGYLGAYEQYF
TGTGCCAGCGGTTACCTAGGAGCCTACGAGCAGTACTTC
>14|TRBD1|TRBJ2-4|NA|TRBV27
CASSQTGGKNIQYF
TGTGCCAGCAGTCAAACAGGGGGTAAAAACATTCAGTACTTC
>14|NA|TRBJ2-5|NA|TRBV15
CATSRPTPGVTQYF
TGTGCCACCAGCAGACCGACTCCTGGGGTGACCCAGTACTTC
>11|NA|TRBJ2-1|few|TRBV5-6
CASRGDNEQFF
TGTGCCAGCAGGGGGGACAATGAGCAGTTCTTC
>16|TRBD1|TRBJ1-1|many|TRBV25-1
CASMGIRDRVNTEAFF
TGTGCCAGCATGGGGATTCGGGACAGGGTCAACACTGAAGCTTTCTTT
>13|NA|TRBJ1-5|NA|TRBV15
CATSRDQDQPQHF
TGTGCCACCAGCAGAGATCAGGATCAGCCCCAGCATTTT
>16|TRBD1|TRBJ2-3|NA|TRBV18
CASSLQGLASTDTQYF
TGTGCCAGCTCACTACAGGGGCTCGCCAGCACAGATACGCAGTATTTT
>16|TRBD2|TRBJ2-3|NA|TRBV7-3
CASSSLGRVAGDTQYF
TGTGCCAGCAGCTCCCTTGGGCGGGTAGCGGGAGATACGCAGTATTTT
>14|NA|TRBJ1-4|NA|TRBV6-1
CASSTTEGREKLFF
TGTGCCAGCAGCACGACAGAGGGGCGTGAAAAACTGTTTTTT
>15|NA|TRBJ2-7|NA|TRBV18
CASSRESGATYEQYF
TGTGCCAGCTCACGAGAATCAGGGGCAACCTACGAGCAGTACTTC
>14|NA|TRBJ1-1|NA|TRBV14
CASSRSDGRTEAFF
TGTGCCAGCAGCCGATCGGACGGGCGCACTGAAGCTTTCTTT
>14|NA|TRBJ1-1|NA|TRBV27
CASSFRGRVTEAFF
TGTGCCAGCAGTTTCAGGGGTCGCGTCACTGAAGCTTTCTTT
>13|NA|TRBJ1-2|NA|TRBV7-8
CASSLVADYGYTF
TGTGCCAGCAGCTTAGTTGCCGACTATGGCTACACCTTC
>13|NA|TRBJ2-3|NA|TRBV4-1
CASSQVFTDTQYF
TGCGCCAGCAGCCAAGTCTTCACAGATACGCAGTATTTT
>13|NA|TRBJ2-7|NA|TRBV11-2
CASSLASTYEQYF
TGTGCCAGCAGCTTAGCTAGCACCTACGAGCAGTACTTC
>17|NA|TRBJ1-1|NA|TRBV14
CASSVDHNPLPLTEAFF
TGTGCCAGCAGCGTAGACCATAACCCTTTGCCTCTGACTGAAGCTTTCTTT
>15|TRBD2|TRBJ2-1|few|TRBV5-1
CASSSIAGVTNEQFF
TGCGCCAGCAGCTCGATAGCGGGAGTCACCAATGAGCAGTTCTTC
>13|NA|TRBJ2-5|NA|TRBV5-6
CASSLAGAETQYF
TGTGCCAGCAGCTTGGCCGGGGCTGAGACCCAGTACTTC
>14|NA|TRBJ2-2|NA|TRBV19
CASRPGLNTGELFF
TGTGCCAGTAGGCCGGGCCTCAACACCGGGGAGCTGTTTTTT
>13|NA|TRBJ2-5|NA|TRBV14
CASSRQLQETQYF
TGTGCCAGCAGCCGACAGTTACAAGAGACCCAGTACTTC